Detailed here is one T cell receptor (beta chain). What it binds is unknown. This entry belongs to a study of cytomegalovirus exposure and HLA in healthy donors. Study as a whole: Most donors, about 77% of more than 300 genotyped, fell in the Caucasian-associated ancestry cluster. Study conclusions and caveats: It was shown in a later analysis that HLA-associated TCR beta chains were more clonally expanded than other, equally common chains.

CDR3 length equals 15 residues. The V and J ends lost 1 base and 3 bases, in that order; junction bases with no gene match: 3. Per the germline V gene, CDR1 is SGHTA and CDR2 is FQGNSA. Primers: 60 Vbeta forward and 13 Jbeta reverse. Generated by immunoSEQ multiplex PCR, the TCRdb table keeps only in-frame clones and is missing some. The sample has around 150,000 clones; 75% to 80% are singletons. The rearrangement uses TRBV7-2 and TRBJ2-7; 10 positions agree with TRBD1. Sequenced sample: PBMCs. The receptor was derived from a woman aged 45-60 years in good health and CMV-seropositive. This chain's CDR3 is CASSLGTGGYYEQYF. The CDR3 coding sequence is TGTGCCAGCAGCTTAGGGACAGGGGGTTACTACGAGCAGTACTTC. Together with reference TRBV7-2 and TRBJ2-7, the CDR3 gives the full variable domain: GAGVSQSPSNKVTEKGKDVELRCDPISGHTALYWYRQSLGQGLEFLIYFQGNSAPDKSGLPSDRFSAERTGGSVSTLTIQRTQQEDSAVYLCASSLGTGGYYEQYFGPGTRLTVT.